The 23 T cell receptor beta chains below come from one sample, sequenced in a study of cytomegalovirus exposure and HLA in healthy donors. Primers for the PCR totalled 60 Vbeta and 13 Jbeta. Clones were read by immunoSEQ multiplex PCR, and TCRdb kept only the in-frame ones, dropping some. The sample lists more than 140,000 clones, 70% to 80% occurring once. The sample consisted of PBMCs. Receptors originate from a female donor in good health and CMV-seronegative.

The rearrangement joins TRBV5-1 to TRBJ2-2; the match to TRBD1 covers 8 bases. Germline V gene lookup returns CDR1 SGHRS and CDR2 YFSETQ. This CDR3 spans 15 amino acids. Trimming removed 2 bases from V and 5 bases from J; junction bases left unmatched: 5. The CDR3 nucleotides are TGCGCCAGCAGCTTACTGGACAGGGTAACCGGGGAGCTGTTTTTT. Its protein is CASSLLDRVTGELFF. Drawing the rest from reference TRBV5-1 and TRBJ2-2, the complete variable domain is KAGVTQTPRYLIKTRGQQVTLSCSPISGHRSVSWYQQTPGQGLQFLFEYFSETQRNKGNFPGRFSGRQFSNSRSEMNVSTLELGDSALYLCASSLLDRVTGELFFGEGSRLTVL.

This clone has just a few counts. The V call is TRBV6-5, the J call TRBJ1-1; D not resolved. The CDR3 totals 13 residues. Germline loops: CDR1 MNHEY, CDR2 SVGAGI. V lost 8 bases, J lost 1 base, and 11 bases lay in between. The DNA for the CDR3 is TGTGCCAGCTTTAGGCCGGGGAACACTGAAGCTTTCTTT. This translates into CASFRPGNTEAFF.

The chain recombines TRBV6-5 with TRBJ1-2, with D hard to call. The CDR3 covers 11 residues. Germline V gives CDR1 MNHEY, CDR2 SVGAGI. Trimming removed 7 bases from V and 10 bases from J, with 13 bases in between. CDR3 sequence (DNA): TGTGCCAGCAAACAAACCACCGACTACACCTTC. Protein sequence: CASKQTTDYTF.

This clone was found a few times. V gene TRBV4-1 combines with J gene TRBJ2-7; TRBD1 might be the D (5 bases). The CDR3 has 16 residues. In germline, CDR1 is MGHRA, CDR2 YSYEKL. Deletions cut 0 bases from V and 3 bases from J, with 15 bases between. The CDR3 DNA sequence: TGCGCCAGCAGCCAAGACCTACTGACAGTGAGCTACGAGCAGTACTTC. Residues: CASSQDLLTVSYEQYF.

V is TRBV9 and J is TRBJ2-1; 7 nucleotides line up with TRBD2. Per germline, CDR1 SGDLS and CDR2 YYNGEE. V gave up 0 bases and J gave up 10 bases; unmatched junction bases: 16. The CDR3 consists of 17 residues. The CDR3, as DNA: TGTGCCAGCAGCGTAGGGAGCGGGATATCAATGAGCGGAGAGCAGTTCTTC. Amino acids: CASSVGSGISMSGEQFF.

The chain has TRBV7-9 and TRBJ1-5, with D possibly TRBD1 on 5 matching bases. With 2 bases removed from V and 2 bases from J, the gap between germline ends came to 10 bases. The CDR3 contains 15 residues. The V gene's germline CDR1 is SEHNR and CDR2 FQNEAQ (reference sequence). This CDR3 reads CASSLRGNGNQPQHF. The CDR3, as DNA: TGTGCCAGCAGCTTAAGGGGTAACGGCAATCAGCCCCAGCATTTT. The entire variable domain, with the rest obtained from reference TRBV7-9 and TRBJ1-5, is as follows: DTGVSQNPRHKITKRGQNVTFRCDPISEHNRLYWYRQTLGQGPEFLTYFQNEAQLEKSRLLSDRFSAERPKGSFSTLEIQRTEQGDSAMYLCASSLRGNGNQPQHFGDGTRLSIL.

V usage is TRBV29-1 and J usage is TRBJ1-4; D remains unclear. The CDR3 loop spans 13 amino acids. Trimming took 7 bases from V and 8 from J, leaving 17 bases between them. Looked up from germline, CDR1 is SQVTM and CDR2 is ANQGSEA. The CDR3 DNA follows: TGCAGCGCTAGAACCGCTGGAGGGGAAAAACTGTTTTTT. Translating it yields CSARTAGGEKLFF.

The rearrangement uses TRBV7-8 and TRBJ2-6; possible D gene TRBD2, 6 bases. Germline V gene data show CDR1 as SGHVS and CDR2 as FQNEAQ. The CDR3 is made up of 15 amino acids. V was cut by 1 base and J by 2 bases, with 6 bases left in between. The CDR3 region has the DNA TGTGCCAGCAGCTTAGGGGGGGCTGGGGCCAACGTCCTGACTTTC. This encodes CASSLGGAGANVLTF.

J is TRBJ1-2 and V is TRBV23-1, with 7 bases fitting TRBD1. TRBV23-1 is assigned to the ORF class and has an uncertain function. The V and J ends lost 6 bases and 8 bases, in that order; junction bases with no gene match: 12. The CDR3 consists of 14 residues. CDR3 DNA: TGCGCCAGCAGCGTCGACAGGGCCTTGGAAGGCTACACCTTC. It encodes CASSVDRALEGYTF.

V usage is TRBV6-5 and J usage is TRBJ2-3, with 9 bases matching TRBD1. Germline trimming cut 5 bases from V and 4 bases from J; bases unmatched to any gene: 4. Germline V gene sequence: CDR1 MNHEY, CDR2 SVGAGI. The CDR3 is 14 amino acids. In nucleotides, the CDR3 is TGTGCCAGCAGTGCCCGGACAGGGGCAGATACGCAGTATTTT. It is translated as CASSARTGADTQYF.

The genes are TRBV15 and TRBJ1-2; 8 positions match TRBD1. The CDR3 loop spans 14 amino acids. V dropped 0 bases and J dropped 8; count of bases not matched to a gene: 5. From germline, CDR1 is LNHNV and CDR2 YYDKDF (reference sequence). This CDR3 is CATSRELTGEGYTF. CDR3 DNA: TGTGCCACCAGCAGAGAACTGACAGGGGAGGGCTACACCTTC.

This clone was seen only a few times. V usage is TRBV5-4 and J usage is TRBJ1-2; 7 positions match TRBD1. Unmatched junction bases numbered 11, after V lost 3 bases and J lost 6 bases. Germline V gives CDR1 SGHNT, CDR2 YYREEE (reference sequence). This CDR3 region has 15 residues. The CDR3 protein is CASSSPKTGLNGYTF. The CDR3 DNA is TGTGCCAGCAGCTCCCCTAAGACAGGGTTGAATGGCTACACCTTC.

Written as DNA, the CDR3 is TGTGCTAGTGGTTTGGAAGAGGGTTCACCCCTCCACTTT. It yields the protein CASGLEEGSPLHF. The chain carries TRBV12-5 and TRBJ1-6; D is undetermined. The CDR3 is 13 amino acids. V was cut by 1 base and J by 9 bases, with 7 bases left in between. Looked up from germline, CDR1 is LGHNT and CDR2 is FRNRAP.

This chain joins TRBV9 and TRBJ2-7; 8 bases fit TRBD1. This CDR3 has 14 residues. Germline V lookup: CDR1 SGDLS, CDR2 YYNGEE. Losses at the gene ends were 5 bases for V and 2 bases for J; bases not matched to a gene: 6. The CDR3 DNA reads as TGTGCCAGCAGTGGAGGACAGGGCCCCTACGAGCAGTACTTC. Translation: CASSGGQGPYEQYF.

The chain has TRBV16 and TRBJ2-1; 13 bases fit TRBD2. This CDR3 has 17 residues. Germline loops: CDR1 KGHSY, CDR2 FQNENV. V shed 0 bases, J shed 4 bases, and the junction held 3 bases outside the gene matches. The DNA of the CDR3 is TGTGCCAGCAGCCAATCAGGGACTAGCGGGAAATACAATGAGCAGTTCTTC. As protein: CASSQSGTSGKYNEQFF.

This clone was counted many times. The genes are TRBV5-5 and TRBJ1-1, with 8 bases that match TRBD1. Germline CDR1 and CDR2: SGHKS and YYEKEE (reference sequence). V was pared by 1 base and J by 7 bases, with 6 bases of the junction left unmatched. The CDR3 runs to 14 residues. CDR3 nucleotide sequence: TGTGCCAGCAGCTTGAGGGGACAGGTGGTTGAAGCTTTCTTT. Its translation: CASSLRGQVVEAFF.

The chain uses TRBV5-5 and TRBJ2-3; the D gene is possibly TRBD2 (7 bases). Per germline, CDR1 SGHKS and CDR2 YYEKEE (reference sequence). Trimming cost V 0 bases and J 7 bases, with 18 bases left between them. This CDR3 spans 16 amino acids. The CDR3 DNA reads as TGTGCCAGCAGCTTGGAGTCGGGGGGCCCCGGGAATACGCAGTATTTT. This gives the protein CASSLESGGPGNTQYF.

This clone came up once. The chain is built from TRBV13 and TRBJ1-6; TRBD1 matches 10 bases. The CDR3 extends over 15 amino acids. CDR1 PRHDT and CDR2 FYEKMQ come from the germline V gene (reference sequence). The trim removed 5 bases at V and 6 bases at J, leaving 4 bases unmatched. The CDR3 reads CASSGRDRGNSPLHF. The DNA for the CDR3 is TGTGCCAGCAGCGGAAGGGACAGGGGTAATTCACCCCTCCACTTT.

This rearrangement joins TRBV28 to TRBJ2-7; 12 bases align to TRBD2. Germline assignment: CDR1 MDHEN and CDR2 SYDVKM. The V gene end was trimmed by 5 bases and the J gene end by 4 bases; junction bases not matched to a gene: 18. The CDR3 has 19 residues. As DNA, the CDR3 is TGTGCCAGCAGTACAGGGACTAGCGGGCCCCCTGGGTTGATTTACGAGCAGTACTTC. Encoded protein: CASSTGTSGPPGLIYEQYF.

The chain links TRBV27 to TRBJ1-4, with a weak D call TRBD1 (5 bases). CDR3 length equals 15 residues. Germline V gives CDR1 MNHEY, CDR2 SMNVEV (reference sequence). Trimming cost V 5 bases and J 6 bases, with 16 bases left between them. For the CDR3, the DNA is TGTGCCAGCAGTCTCACCGGGGGTTTCTATGAAAAACTGTTTTTT. Residues: CASSLTGGFYEKLFF.

The genes are TRBV18 and TRBJ1-6; the D gene is possibly TRBD1 (6 bases). The CDR3 spans 15 residues. V shed 6 bases and J shed 7 bases, with 16 bases lying between them. Germline loops: CDR1 KGHSH, CDR2 LQKENI. CDR3 amino acids: CASSPDPGVNSPLHF. The DNA of the CDR3 is TGTGCCAGCTCCCCGGATCCAGGGGTAAATTCACCCCTCCACTTT.

The chain joins TRBV29-1 to TRBJ1-1; perhaps TRBD1 as D (6 bases). The CDR3 has 13 residues. Germline values: CDR1 SQVTM, CDR2 ANQGSEA. The V and J ends lost 6 bases and 0 bases respectively, with 11 bases between them. The CDR3 DNA sequence: TGCAGCGTGATGGGACAAATGAACACTGAAGCTTTCTTT. Its translation is CSVMGQMNTEAFF.

This clone came up once. The CDR3 nucleotides read TGTGCCAGCAGCTCGTTCGGACTAGCGGGAACGAGCTCCTACAATGAGCAGTTCTTC. Its translation is CASSSFGLAGTSSYNEQFF. V is TRBV7-3 and J is TRBJ2-1; 12 positions match TRBD2. V was pared by 4 bases and J by 0 bases, with 10 bases of the junction left unmatched. The germline gives CDR1 SGHTA, CDR2 FQGTGA. The CDR3 is 19 residues long.